This T cell receptor beta chain was captured by sequencing in a study of early T cells in non-severe SARS-CoV-2 infection. This clonotype was counted between two and nine times. The CDR3 extends over 14 amino acids. Trimming took 7 bases from V and 10 from J, leaving 17 bases between them. TCRdb passed the 5' RACE reads through MiXCR, listing each CDR3 protein once. The data show roughly 120,000 distinct CDR3 sequences, about 15% seen once. The receptor was isolated from an adult who was a healthcare worker with PCR-confirmed SARS-CoV-2 infection or an uninfected control (not recorded which). The source material was whole blood. This chain uses TRBV12-3 or TRBV12-4 with TRBJ1-6, with a possible D match to TRBD1 (5 bases). The CDR3 DNA sequence: TGTGCCAGCACCTCCATGGGGGGGGAGTCACCCCTCCACTTT. It translates to CASTSMGGESPLHF.